This T cell receptor beta chain was recorded in a study of blood T cell repertoires in COVID-19. In the study overall: The cDNA or gDNA used as material had been derived from T cells, B-cell-depleted T cells, or PBMCs.

Libraries were prepared by immunoSEQ multiplex PCR; TCRdb keeps only in-frame clonotypes and omits some of them. The sample carries about 260,000 clones, 88% recorded once. The V segment lost 4 bases and the J segment 0 bases; nucleotides outside the gene matches: 4. The CDR3 totals 14 residues. CDR1 is SGHTS and CDR2 is YDEGEE in the germline V gene. The sequenced sample was peripheral blood. The receptor's source is a woman between 25 and 40 years old with COVID-19, enrolled during active disease. The chain has TRBV5-8 and TRBJ2-7, with 7 bases fitting TRBD1. Here the CDR3 reads CASSAGTVSYEQYF. CDR3 bases: TGTGCCAGCAGCGCCGGGACAGTCTCCTACGAGCAGTACTTC. The variable domain in full, with the rest retrieved from reference TRBV5-8 and TRBJ2-7, is EAGVTQSPTHLIKTRGQQATLRCSPISGHTSVYWYQQALGLGLQFLLWYDEGEERNRGNFPPRFSGRQFPNYSSELNVNALELEDSALYLCASSAGTVSYEQYFGPGTRLTVT.